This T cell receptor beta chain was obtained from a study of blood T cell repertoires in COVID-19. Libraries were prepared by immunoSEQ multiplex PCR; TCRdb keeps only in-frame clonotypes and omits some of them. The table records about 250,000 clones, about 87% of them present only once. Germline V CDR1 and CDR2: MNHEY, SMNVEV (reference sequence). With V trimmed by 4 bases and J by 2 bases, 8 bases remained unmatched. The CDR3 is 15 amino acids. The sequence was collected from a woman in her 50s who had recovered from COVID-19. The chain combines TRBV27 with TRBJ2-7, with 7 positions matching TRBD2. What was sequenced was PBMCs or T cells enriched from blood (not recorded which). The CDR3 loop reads CASSSGYRGAYEQYF. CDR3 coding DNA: TGTGCCAGCAGTTCAGGATACCGGGGGGCCTACGAGCAGTACTTC.